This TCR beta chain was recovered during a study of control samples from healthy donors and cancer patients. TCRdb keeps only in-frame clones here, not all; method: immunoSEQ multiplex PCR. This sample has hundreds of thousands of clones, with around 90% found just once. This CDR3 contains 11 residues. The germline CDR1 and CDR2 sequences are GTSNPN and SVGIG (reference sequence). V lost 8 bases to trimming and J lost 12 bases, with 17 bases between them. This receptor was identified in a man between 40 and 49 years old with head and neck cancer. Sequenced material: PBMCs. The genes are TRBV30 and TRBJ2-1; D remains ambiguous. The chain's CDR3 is CALTKGKLQFF. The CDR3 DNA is TGTGCCCTGACCAAGGGAAAACTGCAGTTCTTC.